Here is one T cell receptor (beta chain) with its context. Antigen specificity is unknown. This CDR3 is built from 16 residues. V was pared by 6 bases and J by 1 base, with 19 bases between. Germline CDR1 and CDR2: MGHRA and YSYEKL. The sample is drawn from a study of human T cells and chemical hapten exposure. Study details: Small pooled library volume differences mainly caused per-sample TCR yield variation. Study-level findings and limits: Unchanged with DPC sensitization were TCRs above 1 in 1000 frequency.

The time point here: healthy volunteer bleed at 2 weeks. Total RNA was isolated from whole blood that had not been fractionated. From the RACE reads, TCRdb called clonotypes with MiXCR, one entry per CDR3 protein. This sample has roughly 100,000 distinct CDR3 sequences, with over 8% found just once. The rearrangement uses TRBV4-1 and TRBJ2-7; D assignment may be TRBD1 or TRBD2 (6 bases each). Sequenced material: whole blood. The receptor was derived from a female donor in good health. Some clones in this sample may be carry-over from other donors' samples. CDR3 sequence (DNA): TGCGCCAGCAGAAGGGGGGTCGGGGATTTATCCTACGAGCAGTACTTC. This gives the protein CASRRGVGDLSYEQYF.